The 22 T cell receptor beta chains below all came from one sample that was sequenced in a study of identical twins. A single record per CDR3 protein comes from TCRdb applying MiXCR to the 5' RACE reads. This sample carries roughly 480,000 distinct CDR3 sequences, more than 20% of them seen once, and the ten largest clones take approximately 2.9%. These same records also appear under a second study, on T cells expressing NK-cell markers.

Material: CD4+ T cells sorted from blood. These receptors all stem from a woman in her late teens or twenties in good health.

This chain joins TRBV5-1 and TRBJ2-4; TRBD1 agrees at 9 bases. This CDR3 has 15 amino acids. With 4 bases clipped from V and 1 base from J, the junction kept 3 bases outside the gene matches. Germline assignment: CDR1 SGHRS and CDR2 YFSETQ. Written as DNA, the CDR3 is TGCGCCAGCAGCACAGGGGGCACGGCCAAAAACATTCAGTACTTC. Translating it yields CASSTGGTAKNIQYF.

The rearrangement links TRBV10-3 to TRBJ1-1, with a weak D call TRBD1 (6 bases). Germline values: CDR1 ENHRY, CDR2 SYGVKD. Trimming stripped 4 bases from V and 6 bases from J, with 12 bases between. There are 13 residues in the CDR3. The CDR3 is CAISGPGASEAFF. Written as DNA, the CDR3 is TGTGCCATCAGTGGTCCAGGGGCGTCTGAAGCTTTCTTT.

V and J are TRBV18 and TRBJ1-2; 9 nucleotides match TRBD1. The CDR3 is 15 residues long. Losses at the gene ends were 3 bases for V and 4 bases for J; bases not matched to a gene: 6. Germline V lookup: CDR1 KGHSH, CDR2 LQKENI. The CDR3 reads CASSPGQGLGYGYTF. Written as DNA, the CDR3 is TGTGCCAGCTCACCGGGACAGGGCTTGGGCTATGGCTACACCTTC.

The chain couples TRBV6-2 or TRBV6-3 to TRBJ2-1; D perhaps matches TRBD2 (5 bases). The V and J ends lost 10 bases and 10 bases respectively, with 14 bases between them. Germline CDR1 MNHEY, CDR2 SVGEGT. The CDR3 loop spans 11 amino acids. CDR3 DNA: TGTGCCACAGCCCCTCGGGGAGAGCAGTTCTTC. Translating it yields CATAPRGEQFF.

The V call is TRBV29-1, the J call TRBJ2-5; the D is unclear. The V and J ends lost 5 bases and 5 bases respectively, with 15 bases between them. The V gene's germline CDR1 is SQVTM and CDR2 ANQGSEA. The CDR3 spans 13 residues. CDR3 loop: CSVTSEQAETQYF. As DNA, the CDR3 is TGCAGCGTTACCTCAGAGCAAGCGGAGACCCAGTACTTC. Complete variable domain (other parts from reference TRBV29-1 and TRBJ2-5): SAVISQKPSRDICQRGTSLTIQCQVDSQVTMMFWYRQQPGQSLTLIATANQGSEATYESGFVIDKFPISRPNLTFSTLTVSNMSPEDSSIYLCSVTSEQAETQYFGPGTRLLVL.

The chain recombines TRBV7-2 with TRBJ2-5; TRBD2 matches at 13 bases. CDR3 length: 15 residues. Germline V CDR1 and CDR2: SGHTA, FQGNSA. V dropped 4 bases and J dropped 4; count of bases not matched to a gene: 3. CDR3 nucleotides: TGTGCCAGCAGCTACGGACTAGCGGGAGTAGAGACCCAGTACTTC. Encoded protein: CASSYGLAGVETQYF.

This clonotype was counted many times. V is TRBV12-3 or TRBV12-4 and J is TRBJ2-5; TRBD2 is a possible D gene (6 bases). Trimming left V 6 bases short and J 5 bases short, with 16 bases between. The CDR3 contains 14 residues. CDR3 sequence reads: CASSSLGGEETQYF. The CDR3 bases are TGTGCCAGCAGCTCACTGGGGGGAGAGGAGACCCAGTACTTC.

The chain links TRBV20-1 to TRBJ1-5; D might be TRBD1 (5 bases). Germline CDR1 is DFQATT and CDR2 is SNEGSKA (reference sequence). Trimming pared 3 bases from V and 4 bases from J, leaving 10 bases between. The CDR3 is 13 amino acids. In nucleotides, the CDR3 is TGCAGTGCTAGGGCGGGGGGTAATCAGCCCCAGCATTTT. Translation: CSARAGGNQPQHF.

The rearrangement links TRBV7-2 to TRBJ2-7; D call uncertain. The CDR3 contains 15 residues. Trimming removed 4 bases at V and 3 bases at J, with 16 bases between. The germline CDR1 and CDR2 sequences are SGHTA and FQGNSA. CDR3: CASSSSSGRGYEQYF. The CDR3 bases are TGTGCCAGCAGCTCCTCATCCGGGCGCGGCTACGAGCAGTACTTC.

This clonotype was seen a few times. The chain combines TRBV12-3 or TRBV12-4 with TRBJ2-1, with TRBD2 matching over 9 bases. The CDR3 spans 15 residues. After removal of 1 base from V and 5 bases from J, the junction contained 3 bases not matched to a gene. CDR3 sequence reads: CASSLGGRAHNEQFF. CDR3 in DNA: TGTGCCAGCAGTTTAGGCGGGAGGGCCCACAATGAGCAGTTCTTC.

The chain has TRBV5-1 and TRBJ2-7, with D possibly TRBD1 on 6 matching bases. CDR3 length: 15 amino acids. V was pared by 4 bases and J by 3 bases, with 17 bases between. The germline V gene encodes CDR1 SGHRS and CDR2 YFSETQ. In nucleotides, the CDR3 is TGCGCCAGCAGCCCAGGGACAAAGTCCCGCTACGAGCAGTACTTC. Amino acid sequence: CASSPGTKSRYEQYF. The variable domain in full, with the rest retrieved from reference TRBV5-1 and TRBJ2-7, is KAGVTQTPRYLIKTRGQQVTLSCSPISGHRSVSWYQQTPGQGLQFLFEYFSETQRNKGNFPGRFSGRQFSNSRSEMNVSTLELGDSALYLCASSPGTKSRYEQYFGPGTRLTVT.

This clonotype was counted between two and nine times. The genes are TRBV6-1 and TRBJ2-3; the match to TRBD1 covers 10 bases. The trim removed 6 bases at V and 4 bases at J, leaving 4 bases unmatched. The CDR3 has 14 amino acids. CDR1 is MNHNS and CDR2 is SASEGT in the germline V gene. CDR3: CASRPGTGADTQYF. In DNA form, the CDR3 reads TGTGCCAGCAGACCCGGGACAGGGGCAGATACGCAGTATTTT.

CDR3 amino acids: CSAHRVVYNEQFF. The DNA for the CDR3 is TGCAGTGCTCACAGGGTCGTATACAATGAGCAGTTCTTC. The V call is TRBV20-1, the J call TRBJ2-1; D is possibly TRBD1 (6 bases). The V gene's germline CDR1 is DFQATT and CDR2 SNEGSKA (reference sequence). V was shortened by 5 bases and J by 4 bases, with 12 bases between the two germline ends. The CDR3 has 13 residues.

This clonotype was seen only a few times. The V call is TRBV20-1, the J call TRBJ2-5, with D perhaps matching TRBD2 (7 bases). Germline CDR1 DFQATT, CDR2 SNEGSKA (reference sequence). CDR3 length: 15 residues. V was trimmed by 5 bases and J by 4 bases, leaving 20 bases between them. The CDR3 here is CSAAGTGGRPETQYF. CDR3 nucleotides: TGCAGTGCTGCCGGAACGGGGGGCCGCCCAGAGACCCAGTACTTC.

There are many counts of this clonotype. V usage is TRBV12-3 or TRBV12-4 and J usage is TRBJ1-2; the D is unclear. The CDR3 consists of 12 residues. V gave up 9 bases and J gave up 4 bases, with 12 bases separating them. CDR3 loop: CARTSRGYGYTF. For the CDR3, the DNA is TGTGCCAGGACCTCGCGGGGCTATGGCTACACCTTC.

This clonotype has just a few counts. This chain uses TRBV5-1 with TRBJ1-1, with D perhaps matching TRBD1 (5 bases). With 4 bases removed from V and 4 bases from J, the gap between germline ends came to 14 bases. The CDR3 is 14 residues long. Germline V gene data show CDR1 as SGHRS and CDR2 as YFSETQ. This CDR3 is CASSIGTGGTEAFF. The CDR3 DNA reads TGCGCCAGCAGCATTGGCACGGGGGGCACTGAAGCTTTCTTT. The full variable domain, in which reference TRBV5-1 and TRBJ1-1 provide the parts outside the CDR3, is KAGVTQTPRYLIKTRGQQVTLSCSPISGHRSVSWYQQTPGQGLQFLFEYFSETQRNKGNFPGRFSGRQFSNSRSEMNVSTLELGDSALYLCASSIGTGGTEAFFGQGTRLTVV.

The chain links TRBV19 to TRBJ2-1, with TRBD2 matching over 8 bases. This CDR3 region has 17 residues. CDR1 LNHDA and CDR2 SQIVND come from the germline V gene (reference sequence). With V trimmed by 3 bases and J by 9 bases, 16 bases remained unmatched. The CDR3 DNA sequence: TGTGCCAGTAGTATCCCGTTTACTAGCGGAAAAGGGATTGAGCAGTTCTTC. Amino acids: CASSIPFTSGKGIEQFF.

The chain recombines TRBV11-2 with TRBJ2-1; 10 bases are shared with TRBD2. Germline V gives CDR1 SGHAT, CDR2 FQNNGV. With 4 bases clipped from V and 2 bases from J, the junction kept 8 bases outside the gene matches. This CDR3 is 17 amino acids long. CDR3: CASSSLAGTPTYNEQFF. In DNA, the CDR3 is TGTGCCAGCAGCTCACTAGCGGGAACCCCGACCTACAATGAGCAGTTCTTC.

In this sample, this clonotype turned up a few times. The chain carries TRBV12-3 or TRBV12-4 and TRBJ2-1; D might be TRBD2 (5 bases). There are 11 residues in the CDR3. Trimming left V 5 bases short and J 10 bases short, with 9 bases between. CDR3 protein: CASSRAVEQFF. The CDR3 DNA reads TGTGCCAGCAGTAGAGCGGTAGAGCAGTTCTTC.

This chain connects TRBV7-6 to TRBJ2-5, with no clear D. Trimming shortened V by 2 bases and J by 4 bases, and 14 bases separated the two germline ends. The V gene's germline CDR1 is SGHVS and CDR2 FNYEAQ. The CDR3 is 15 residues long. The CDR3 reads CASSLRLAVGETQYF. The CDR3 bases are TGTGCCAGCAGCTTACGGTTGGCGGTAGGAGAGACCCAGTACTTC.

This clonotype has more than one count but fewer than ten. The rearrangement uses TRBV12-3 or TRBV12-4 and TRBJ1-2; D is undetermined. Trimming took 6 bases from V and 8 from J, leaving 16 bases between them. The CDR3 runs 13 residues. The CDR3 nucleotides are TGTGCCAGCAGCCCCACGACAACGAGGGGCTACACCTTC. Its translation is CASSPTTTRGYTF.

For the CDR3, the DNA is TGTGCCAGCAGGGGTGGGACAGGCCTCCCTCTTTACAATGAGCAGTTCTTC. Amino acids: CASRGGTGLPLYNEQFF. This chain uses TRBV12-3 or TRBV12-4 with TRBJ2-1, with 8 nucleotides matching TRBD1. The length of the CDR3 is 17 residues. The V segment lost 6 bases and the J segment 4 bases; nucleotides outside the gene matches: 14.